This TCR beta chain was sequenced in a study of OX40 agonist ivuxolimab in advanced cancers. Background on the whole study: Ivuxolimab was a fully human IgG2 agonistic monoclonal antibody targeting the costimulatory receptor OX40 (CD134). Of the approximately 50 dose-escalation patients, hepatocellular carcinoma was present in roughly 19, melanoma in approximately 15, renal cell carcinoma in 9 and head and neck cancer in 9. Peripheral TCRbeta sequencing aimed to test whether ivuxolimab altered TCR sequence diversity and caused clonal T-cell expansion. The monotherapy dose-escalation portion (N ≈ 56 patients) of the phase I ivuxolimab trial is reported in the paper. Partial responses occurred in three dose-escalation patients: two with cutaneous melanoma and one with hepatocellular carcinoma. Prior anti-PD-1, anti-PD-L1 or anti-CTLA-4 therapy was permitted, and approximately 41% of dose-escalation patients had received checkpoint inhibitors. In the dose-escalation cohort, around four fifths of patients were male, and the mean age was 60 years with a range of roughly 20 to 79. Intravenous ivuxolimab was administered to patients every 2 weeks at six dose levels: 0.01, 0.1, 0.3, 1.5, 3 and 10 mg/kg.

Comments on this clone: The antigen it recognizes is unknown. Base qualities were left out, and no much larger clone turns up one base away.

Patients with a history of autoimmune disease or receiving systemic immunosuppression were excluded from the trial. In every dose cohort, peripheral blood was drawn for TCR sequencing at baseline, cycle 4 day 1, and cycle 7 day 1. Samples came from an open-label, multicenter, first-in-human phase I dose-escalation trial of ivuxolimab. The trial enrolled adults with locally advanced or metastatic head and neck squamous cell, hepatocellular, melanoma or renal cell carcinoma. Before TCR sequencing, CD4+ and CD8+ T cells were separately sorted from peripheral blood. Genomic DNA was isolated from the sorted cells so that the TCRbeta CDR3 region could be sequenced. TCRbeta CDR3 regions were sequenced using the immunoSEQ Assay. What TCRdb holds here is the immuneACCESS table cut down to in-frame rearrangements. Part of the clones is not present; checked against another copy, under half of the missing clones reflect an unresolved V gene, and the others are unexplained. Across this sample there are about 48,000 clones, with approximately 80% seen only once. The ten largest clones capture about 1.8% of the sample.

The germline V gene provides CDR1 ENHRY and CDR2 SYGVKD. From the cysteine through the phenylalanine, the CDR3 covers 13 amino acids. Solely the CDR3 DNA is kept, with 39 bases framed from the first base. V is cut back by 11 bases and J by 4 bases, with 10 bases in the junction unmatched. Broad study findings and their caveats: Clonal expansion of both CD4+ and CD8+ blood T cells was observed from baseline to week 6 at doses 0.1 to 3.0 mg/kg. Low levels of normalized T-cell clonal expansion were also seen in some patients who did not respond. Which antigens the clonally expanded peripheral T cells were specific for was not determined. After ivuxolimab, CD8+ T cells had more expanded clones than CD4+ T cells on average. In the 0.1-3.0 mg/kg groups, partial responders were among the patients with the lowest normalized peripheral clonal expansion, particularly in CD8+ T cells.

This clonotype was sampled from an adult with an advanced solid tumor such as melanoma, head and neck, liver or kidney cancer. The chain employs TRBV10-3 and TRBJ2-5; the junction holds 7 bases that match TRBD2. This specimen was CD4+ or CD8+ T cells sorted from blood, taken in a trial of the OX40 agonist ivuxolimab. The nucleotide sequence is given as TGTGCCCCTGGGGAGGGGTTGCGAGAGACCCAGTACTTC. This yields the protein CAPGEGLRETQYF.